What follows are 5 T cell receptor beta chains derived from one specimen sequenced in a study of blood T cell repertoires in COVID-19. The protocol was immunoSEQ multiplex PCR, while the TCRdb copy is restricted to in-frame clones and leaves out a portion. In the table there are 300,000 to 400,000 clones, around nine tenths of which are singletons. What was sequenced was peripheral blood. These receptors were collected from a woman aged 45-59 years with active or convalescent COVID-19.

This clone was picked up one time. V usage is TRBV10-3 and J usage is TRBJ1-3, with 12 bases matching TRBD1. Germline lookup yields CDR1 ENHRY and CDR2 SYGVKD. The CDR3 length is 16 residues. After removal of 4 bases from V and 8 bases from J, the junction contained 9 bases not matched to a gene. The CDR3 is CAISGGDRGQGDTIYF. The CDR3 nucleotides are TGTGCCATCAGTGGCGGGGACAGGGGGCAAGGGGACACCATATATTTT.

The CDR3 region is CASSFPGTDPGNTIYF. CDR3 nucleotides: TGTGCCAGCAGCTTTCCGGGGACAGACCCTGGAAACACCATATATTTT. The chain has TRBV28 and TRBJ1-3, with 7 bases aligning to TRBD1. The CDR3 covers 16 residues. The V segment lost 6 bases and the J segment 2 bases; nucleotides outside the gene matches: 10. Germline CDR1 MDHEN, CDR2 SYDVKM. The full variable domain, in which reference TRBV28 and TRBJ1-3 provide the parts outside the CDR3, is DVKVTQSSRYLVKRTGEKVFLECVQDMDHENMFWYRQDPGLGLRLIYFSYDVKMKEKGDIPEGYSVSREKKERFSLILESASTNQTSMYLCASSFPGTDPGNTIYFGEGSWLTVV.

This sequence joins TRBV13 and TRBJ1-5, with TRBD1 matching over 12 bases. There are 15 residues in the CDR3. V lost 4 bases to trimming and J lost 7 bases; unmatched junction nucleotides: 5. Germline values: CDR1 PRHDT, CDR2 FYEKMQ (reference sequence). The chain's CDR3 is CASSSRGTGGQPQHF. The CDR3 DNA is TGTGCCAGCAGCTCTAGGGGGACAGGGGGCCAGCCCCAGCATTTT.

The CDR3 DNA reads TGTGCCAGCAGCGCCCGGTCCCCCTATTCACCCCTCCACTTT. Its protein is CASSARSPYSPLHF. The chain couples TRBV11-2 to TRBJ1-6; D is unclear. The germline V gene encodes CDR1 SGHAT and CDR2 FQNNGV. The V end lost 5 bases, the J end lost 8 bases, and 13 bases lay between the germline ends. The CDR3 contains 14 residues.

V usage is TRBV18 and J usage is TRBJ1-5, with 9 bases aligning to TRBD1. Germline V gene lookup returns CDR1 KGHSH and CDR2 LQKENI. V lost 4 bases, J lost 6 bases, and 4 bases stayed unmatched. The CDR3 runs to 14 residues. The CDR3 sequence: CASSLGTGPQPQHF. CDR3 DNA sequence: TGTGCCAGCTCACTAGGGACAGGGCCTCAGCCCCAGCATTTT.